The 24 T cell receptor beta chains in this list originate from one sample, sequenced in a study of T-cell memory formation after mild COVID-19 (dated by TCRdb to the early 2020s). Library preparation employed 5' RACE. The reads were generated on an Illumina NovaSeq 6000. TCRdb itself trimmed the public reads at Q25 with fastp, ran MiXCR and retained productive beta chains. Rows matching on CDR3 protein sequence are summarized as one entry with the most common DNA and genes. This sample gives under 550,000 distinct CDR3 sequences in total; roughly 18% of them show up just once. 20% to 25% of the sample lies in the top ten. The sample was PBMCs or a T cell subset sorted from them (not recorded which). These receptors originate from a man younger than 35 who had mild COVID-19 (a few samples of this study predate the infection). The sample titles of this study are shuffled in the database, so cell type and time point are left out; the donor was told from shared clones.

This clonotype was detected only a few times. V gene TRBV6-6 combines with J gene TRBJ1-1; D ambiguous. The CDR3 is 14 residues long. Germline CDR1 is MNHNY and CDR2 is SVGAGI (reference sequence). V was shortened by 0 bases and J by 6 bases, with 11 bases between the two germline ends. This chain's CDR3 is CASSYSTDPAEAFF. The CDR3 nucleotides read TGTGCCAGCAGTTACTCGACCGACCCTGCTGAAGCTTTCTTT.

The table lists this clonotype with a few counts. This chain uses TRBV4-3 with TRBJ1-2, with a tentative D call TRBD1 (5 bases). From germline, CDR1 is LGHNA and CDR2 YSLEER. The V end was cut by 1 base, the J end by 5 bases, with 32 bases between. This CDR3 has 21 amino acids. DNA of the CDR3: TGCGCCAGCAGCCAAGGGTCGGCGGGGGGGTCCTCTTCGGGCCCAATATATGGCTACACCTTC. Its protein product is CASSQGSAGGSSSGPIYGYTF.

This sequence joins TRBV15 and TRBJ2-3; D is ambiguous. The V end lost 0 bases, the J end lost 5 bases, and 6 bases lay between the germline ends. Germline CDR1 LNHNV, CDR2 YYDKDF (reference sequence). The CDR3 has 13 residues. CDR3 bases: TGTGCCACCAGCAGAGATCGTTTAGATACGCAGTATTTT. This gives the protein CATSRDRLDTQYF.

This clonotype was seen ten or more times. This sequence joins TRBV7-6 and TRBJ2-7, with 13 bases identical to TRBD2. Per germline, CDR1 SGHVS and CDR2 FNYEAQ. V lost 5 bases to trimming and J lost 0 bases; unmatched junction nucleotides: 4. The CDR3 consists of 16 residues. The CDR3 protein is CASSIRTSGGSYEQYF. The CDR3 DNA sequence: TGTGCCAGCAGCATCCGGACTAGCGGGGGCTCCTACGAGCAGTACTTC.

V gene TRBV11-2 combines with J gene TRBJ2-5, with D possibly TRBD2 on 5 matching bases. Per germline, CDR1 SGHAT and CDR2 FQNNGV. V gave up 5 bases and J gave up 0 bases, with 10 bases separating them. The CDR3 is made up of 14 amino acids. The CDR3 nucleotides read TGTGCCAGCAGCCGAACTAGAAACCAAGAGACCCAGTACTTC. Its protein product is CASSRTRNQETQYF.

The rearrangement joins TRBV3-1 to TRBJ2-7; D call uncertain. CDR3 length equals 15 residues. V lost 0 bases and J lost 9, with 18 bases in between. Germline V gene lookup returns CDR1 LGHDT and CDR2 YNNKEL (reference sequence). The CDR3 nucleotides are TGTGCCAGCAGCCAAGATCTCGGACCCGTACGAGTGCAGTACTTC. It specifies CASSQDLGPVRVQYF.

This rearrangement joins TRBV7-9 to TRBJ1-2; no firm D call. Looked up from germline, CDR1 is SEHNR and CDR2 is FQNEAQ (reference sequence). This CDR3 region has 15 residues. Trimming cost V 1 base and J 2 bases, with 11 bases left between them. The CDR3: CASSLGSRTNYGYTF. CDR3 nucleotides: TGTGCCAGCAGCTTAGGTTCTCGGACCAACTATGGCTACACCTTC.

The V call is TRBV6-6, the J call TRBJ2-3; D is perhaps TRBD1 (5 bases). Germline assignment: CDR1 MNHNY and CDR2 SVGAGI (reference sequence). The CDR3 sequence is 12 residues long. V dropped 7 bases and J dropped 3 bases, with 8 bases sitting between them. The CDR3 nucleotides read TGTGCCAGCACCAGGGTAACAGATACGCAGTATTTT. Its translation: CASTRVTDTQYF.

This clonotype has more than one count but fewer than ten. The gene calls are TRBV7-3 and TRBJ2-3; D may match TRBD1 or TRBD2 (5 bases each). Germline V gives CDR1 SGHTA, CDR2 FQGTGA. This CDR3 has 15 residues. V was cut by 8 bases and J by 2 bases, with 17 bases left in between. CDR3 sequence (DNA): TGTGCCAGCCGAGGGTGGACAACGAACACAGATACGCAGTATTTT. Translation gives CASRGWTTNTDTQYF.

The rearrangement links TRBV9 to TRBJ1-6; tentative D call: TRBD1 (5 bases). Germline CDR1 SGDLS, CDR2 YYNGEE. The germline V and J ends were trimmed by 4 bases and 7 bases, with 9 bases remaining between them. The CDR3 loop spans 13 amino acids. CDR3 coding DNA: TGTGCCAGCAGCCCCGGGGGGAATTCACCCCTCCACTTT. This translates into CASSPGGNSPLHF. The entire variable domain, with the rest obtained from reference TRBV9 and TRBJ1-6, is as follows: DSGVTQTPKHLITATGQRVTLRCSPRSGDLSVYWYQQSLDQGLQFLIQYYNGEERAKGNILERFSAQQFPDLHSELNLSSLELGDSALYFCASSPGGNSPLHFGNGTRLTVT.

This clonotype was found a few times. The chain links TRBV7-3 to TRBJ2-2; 7 bases are a match to TRBD2. V was pared by 5 bases and J by 0 bases, with 6 bases of the junction left unmatched. Germline CDR1 reads SGHTA; CDR2 reads FQGTGA. This CDR3 is built from 16 residues. CDR3 in amino acids: CASSLGSGANTGELFF. As DNA, the CDR3 is TGTGCCAGCAGCCTGGGAAGCGGGGCGAACACCGGGGAGCTGTTTTTT.

V usage is TRBV7-6 and J usage is TRBJ2-1, with D uncertain. There are 15 residues in the CDR3. CDR1 and CDR2 (germline): SGHVS, FNYEAQ. Trimming pared 1 base from V and 6 bases from J, leaving 13 bases between. CDR3 sequence: CASSLGGGLFNEQFF. The CDR3 coding sequence is TGTGCCAGCAGCTTAGGTGGCGGCCTCTTCAATGAGCAGTTCTTC. Full variable domain (missing parts from reference TRBV7-6 and TRBJ2-1): GAGVSQSPRYKVTKRGQDVALRCDPISGHVSLYWYRQALGQGPEFLTYFNYEAQQDKSGLPNDRFSAERPEGSISTLTIQRTEQRDSAMYRCASSLGGGLFNEQFFGPGTRLTVL.

V usage is TRBV13 and J usage is TRBJ2-3; either TRBD1 or TRBD2 may fit D (6 bases each). The CDR3 spans 15 residues. CDR1 PRHDT and CDR2 FYEKMQ come from the germline V gene (reference sequence). Trimming removed 4 bases from V and 2 bases from J, with 13 bases in between. The CDR3 DNA reads TGTGCCAGCAGCTCGAAACAGGGACTCACAGATACGCAGTATTTT. Translated: CASSSKQGLTDTQYF.

This clonotype was detected only a few times. The V and J genes are TRBV7-2 and TRBJ2-5; 7 nucleotides match TRBD1. Germline CDR1 reads SGHTA; CDR2 reads FQGNSA. V trimming: 2 bases; J trimming: 6 bases; junction bases outside the gene matches: 9. The CDR3 runs to 15 residues. The CDR3 nucleotides are TGTGCCAGCAGCTTACAACAGGGGATAGGAAAGACCCAGTACTTC. Translating it yields CASSLQQGIGKTQYF. Full variable domain (rest looked up from reference TRBV7-2 and TRBJ2-5): GAGVSQSPSNKVTEKGKDVELRCDPISGHTALYWYRQSLGQGLEFLIYFQGNSAPDKSGLPSDRFSAERTGGSVSTLTIQRTQQEDSAVYLCASSLQQGIGKTQYFGPGTRLLVL.

There are a few counts of this clonotype. The CDR3 spells CASSPTGSRWDEQFF. CDR3 DNA: TGTGCCAGCTCACCCACAGGGTCGAGGTGGGATGAGCAGTTCTTC. This chain links TRBV18 with TRBJ2-1; TRBD1 might be the D (6 bases). In germline, CDR1 is KGHSH, CDR2 LQKENI. The CDR3 is 15 amino acids. V was cut by 3 bases and J by 8 bases, with 17 bases left in between.

The chain is built from TRBV28 and TRBJ2-1; D is possibly TRBD2 (5 bases). Germline loops: CDR1 MDHEN, CDR2 SYDVKM. V was cut by 5 bases and J by 7 bases, with 15 bases left in between. This CDR3 has 14 residues. CDR3 sequence: CASSNPLAGNEQFF. CDR3 sequence (DNA): TGTGCCAGCAGTAACCCCCTCGCGGGTAATGAGCAGTTCTTC.

The rearrangement joins TRBV2 to TRBJ1-5, with unresolved D. Germline assignment: CDR1 SNHLY and CDR2 FYNNEI. V gave up 10 bases and J gave up 0 bases, with 16 bases separating them. This CDR3 is 15 amino acids long. The CDR3 sequence: CATSWENYSNQPQHF. The DNA of the CDR3 is TGTGCCACTAGTTGGGAAAACTATAGCAATCAGCCCCAGCATTTT.

This chain connects TRBV6-2 or TRBV6-3 to TRBJ2-5; TRBD2 aligns across 10 bases. Germline CDR1 is MNHEY and CDR2 is SVGEGT. CDR3 length: 17 amino acids. V lost 6 bases, J lost 0 bases, and 10 bases stayed unmatched. The CDR3 DNA follows: TGTGCCAGCAGGCCCCTAGCGGGGGCGACGTACCAAGAGACCCAGTACTTC. Its translation: CASRPLAGATYQETQYF.

This clonotype was observed a few times. The V and J genes are TRBV5-8 and TRBJ2-4; 7 bases match TRBD1. The trim removed 10 bases at V and 5 bases at J, leaving 9 bases unmatched. CDR3 size: 13 residues. Germline lookup yields CDR1 SGHTS and CDR2 YDEGEE. CDR3 coding DNA: TGTGCCGAGACCGACAGGGCCCAAAACATTCAGTACTTC. Translating gives CAETDRAQNIQYF.

The V and J genes are TRBV10-3 and TRBJ2-2; 9 positions match TRBD2. The CDR3 totals 15 residues. Germline CDR1 ENHRY, CDR2 SYGVKD. V lost 7 bases, J lost 2 bases, and 5 bases stayed unmatched. CDR3 protein: CAITPGLANTGELFF. CDR3 coding DNA: TGTGCCATCACCCCGGGACTAGCCAACACCGGGGAGCTGTTTTTT.

CDR3 region: CATSDERLAGIHEQFF. CDR3 in DNA: TGTGCCACCAGTGATGAGAGGCTAGCGGGGATCCATGAGCAGTTCTTC. The rearrangement links TRBV24-1 to TRBJ2-1; 9 nucleotides align to TRBD2. The junction had 10 bases not matched to a gene; V was cut back by 3 bases and J by 8 bases. CDR3 size: 16 residues. Looked up from germline, CDR1 is KGHDR and CDR2 is SFDVKD.

This chain joins TRBV18 and TRBJ1-1; D may be TRBD1 (6 bases). V was pared by 2 bases and J by 3 bases, with 16 bases between. The CDR3 has 16 amino acids. Germline values: CDR1 KGHSH, CDR2 LQKENI. CDR3: CASSPWDTGRDTEAFF. Written as DNA, the CDR3 is TGTGCCAGCTCACCATGGGACACCGGGCGGGACACTGAAGCTTTCTTT.

V and J are TRBV20-1 and TRBJ2-1; tentatively, D is TRBD1 (6 bases). The germline V and J ends were trimmed by 5 bases and 3 bases, with 14 bases remaining between them. This CDR3 comprises 14 residues. Per the germline V gene, CDR1 is DFQATT and CDR2 is SNEGSKA (reference sequence). CDR3 DNA sequence: TGCAGTGCTGTAGACAGGCCTTACTACAATGAGCAGTTCTTC. This encodes CSAVDRPYYNEQFF.

This clonotype turned up a few times. The chain employs TRBV2 and TRBJ2-7; D might be TRBD1 (6 bases). V was trimmed by 5 bases and J by 2 bases, leaving 10 bases between them. The CDR3 is 13 amino acids. Germline V CDR1 and CDR2: SNHLY, FYNNEI. Here the CDR3 reads CASSRTGTYEQYV. CDR3 bases: TGTGCCAGCAGTAGAACAGGGACCTACGAGCAGTACGTC.